A single sample is the source of the 16 T cell receptor beta chains below, sequenced in a study of blood T cell repertoires in COVID-19. Using immunoSEQ multiplex PCR, the repertoire was profiled, and TCRdb retains in-frame clones only, with some absent. The table includes some 83,000 clones, more than 70% detected once. The sequencing sample was made of peripheral blood. These receptors came from a man between 60 and 75 years old with active or convalescent COVID-19.

This chain connects TRBV3-1 (or the pseudogene TRBV3-2) to TRBJ2-7; no firm D call. CDR3 size: 14 residues. Looked up from germline, CDR1 is LGHDT and CDR2 is YNNKEL (reference sequence). Trimming stripped 4 bases from V and 2 bases from J, with 12 bases between. CDR3: CASSRRQVPYEQYF. The CDR3 coding sequence is TGTGCCAGCAGCCGACGGCAGGTTCCCTACGAGCAGTACTTC.

The chain combines TRBV11-3 with TRBJ2-1; 8 bases agree with TRBD1. This CDR3 is 17 amino acids long. Trimming cost V 1 base and J 7 bases; bases outside gene matches: 12. The germline V gene encodes CDR1 SGHNT and CDR2 YENEEA. The CDR3 DNA is TGTGCCAGCAGCTTAGGTACTCTTCGGACAGGGCTGAATGAGCAGTTCTTC. It translates to CASSLGTLRTGLNEQFF.

The CDR3 DNA is TGTGCCAGCAGTGTAGGCAGGGCCGACGAGCAGTACTTC. Encoded protein: CASSVGRADEQYF. The chain is built from TRBV2 and TRBJ2-7; perhaps TRBD1 as D (5 bases). The CDR3 sequence is 13 residues long. Trimming took off 4 bases at V and 5 bases at J, with 12 bases between the two ends. CDR1 is SNHLY, CDR2 FYNNEI, per germline.

The gene calls are TRBV2 and TRBJ1-3, with TRBD1 matching over 8 bases. This CDR3 comprises 16 residues. Germline V CDR1 and CDR2: SNHLY, FYNNEI. The V segment lost 6 bases and the J segment 2 bases; nucleotides outside the gene matches: 9. CDR3: CASSALQGAAGNTIYF. The CDR3 DNA sequence: TGTGCCAGCAGCGCCCTGCAGGGGGCAGCTGGAAACACCATATATTTT.

The genes are TRBV5-4 and TRBJ2-3; 7 positions agree with TRBD2. Per germline, CDR1 SGHNT and CDR2 YYREEE (reference sequence). Unmatched junction bases numbered 3, after V lost 0 bases and J lost 2 bases. The CDR3 totals 15 residues. Written as DNA, the CDR3 is TGTGCCAGCAGCTTGGATGCGGGGGACACAGATACGCAGTATTTT. The encoded protein is CASSLDAGDTDTQYF.

V and J are TRBV7-2 and TRBJ1-1; 7 nucleotides match TRBD1. The germline V gene encodes CDR1 SGHTA and CDR2 FQGNSA. J gave up 0 bases and V 5 bases, and 6 bases lay outside the gene matches. CDR3 size: 15 residues. In nucleotides, the CDR3 is TGTGCCAGCAGCGCATCCAGGGGGATGAACACTGAAGCTTTCTTT. Translating it yields CASSASRGMNTEAFF.

The V gene is TRBV10-3, the J gene TRBJ1-1, with TRBD1 as a possible D gene (5 bases). Germline V gives CDR1 ENHRY, CDR2 SYGVKD. With 6 bases removed from V and 0 bases from J, the gap between germline ends came to 8 bases. This CDR3 comprises 13 residues. CDR3 sequence reads: CAIRDNMNTEAFF. CDR3 nucleotides: TGTGCCATCAGGGACAACATGAACACTGAAGCTTTCTTT.

CDR3 in amino acids: CASSVDQGTYNSPLHF. CDR3 coding DNA: TGTGCCAGCAGCGTAGATCAGGGGACCTATAATTCACCCCTCCACTTT. The chain joins TRBV9 to TRBJ1-6; TRBD1 might be the D (6 bases). Between the trimmed V and J ends, which lost 0 bases and 2 bases, there was a span of 9 bases. CDR3 length: 16 amino acids. Germline V gene data show CDR1 as SGDLS and CDR2 as YYNGEE.

The chain joins TRBV2 to TRBJ2-7; a possible D gene is TRBD1 (5 bases). Trimming stripped 5 bases from V and 2 bases from J, with 10 bases between. The CDR3 has 13 amino acids. Germline assignment: CDR1 SNHLY and CDR2 FYNNEI. In DNA, the CDR3 is TGTGCCAGCAGTCCCCAGGGAACCTACGAGCAGTACTTC. Its translation is CASSPQGTYEQYF.

This chain links TRBV3-1 (or the pseudogene TRBV3-2) with TRBJ2-7; 11 nucleotides line up with TRBD1. V trimming: 4 bases; J trimming: 3 bases; junction bases outside the gene matches: 2. The CDR3 sequence is 14 residues long. Germline CDR1 reads LGHDT; CDR2 reads YNNKEL (reference sequence). The CDR3 reads CASSRTGGYYEQYF. The CDR3 DNA follows: TGTGCCAGCAGCCGGACAGGGGGCTACTACGAGCAGTACTTC.

The chain links TRBV24-1 to TRBJ2-5; D remains unclear. Trimming took 7 bases from V and 5 from J, leaving 19 bases between them. The CDR3 contains 15 residues. Germline V gene data show CDR1 as KGHDR and CDR2 as SFDVKD. The CDR3 DNA sequence: TGTGCCACCAGCGATGCATCGGGTCAGTTCGAGACCCAGTACTTC. Translating it yields CATSDASGQFETQYF.

The chain couples TRBV7-2 to TRBJ1-1; 7 bases are a match to TRBD1. V dropped 4 bases and J dropped 6; count of bases not matched to a gene: 2. This CDR3 has 12 residues. Germline loops: CDR1 SGHTA, CDR2 FQGNSA. CDR3 bases: TGTGCCAGCAGCTCTACAGGGGCTGAAGCTTTCTTT. It encodes CASSSTGAEAFF.

The CDR3 loop reads CASSLRLSGANVLTF. CDR3 DNA sequence: TGTGCCAGCAGCCTAAGACTATCTGGGGCCAACGTCCTGACTTTC. The V gene is TRBV7-2, the J gene TRBJ2-6, with D possibly matching TRBD2 (5 bases). The V end was cut by 5 bases, the J end by 1 base, with 9 bases between. Germline V CDR1 and CDR2: SGHTA, FQGNSA. There are 15 residues in the CDR3.

The chain is built from TRBV4-2 and TRBJ2-5, with 7 positions matching TRBD1. The CDR3 has 15 amino acids. Per the germline V gene, CDR1 is LGHNA and CDR2 is YNFKEQ. Trimming cost V 6 bases and J 3 bases; bases outside gene matches: 10. The CDR3 protein is CASSRQGAEEETQYF. CDR3 DNA sequence: TGTGCCAGCAGTCGACAGGGCGCGGAGGAAGAGACCCAGTACTTC.

This clone was counted only a few times. The chain is built from TRBV7-8 and TRBJ2-7, with a tentative D call TRBD2 (5 bases). The CDR3 is 14 amino acids. Trimming stripped 7 bases from V and 0 bases from J, with 13 bases between. CDR1 is SGHVS, CDR2 FQNEAQ, per germline. CDR3 in amino acids: CASNNRRDSYEQYF. The CDR3 coding sequence is TGTGCCAGCAACAATCGCCGGGACTCCTACGAGCAGTACTTC.

This chain connects TRBV27 to TRBJ1-2; no clear D gene. This CDR3 is 13 amino acids long. Germline V gene lookup returns CDR1 MNHEY and CDR2 SMNVEV (reference sequence). Trimming took 4 bases from V and 5 from J, leaving 11 bases between them. The CDR3 nucleotides are TGTGCCAGCAGTTCCACAGCCGGTTATGGCTACACCTTC. Its translation: CASSSTAGYGYTF.